This T cell receptor (beta chain) was found in a study of CD8 T cells in Susac syndrome (dated by TCRdb to about 2019). About the full investigation: Among the Susac syndrome patients who were sequenced, clinically active disease was present in 5 or 6 and clinical remission was observed in fewer than 10. At the time of blood withdrawal, Susac syndrome patients were either therapy-naive, taking corticosteroids (with some also receiving IVIg), or on IVIg alone. Repertoire sequencing was used to test whether CD8+ T cell activation and differentiation in Susac syndrome was antigen driven. Overall results and qualifications from the work: The number of individuals in the TCR sequencing and HLA analysis was acknowledged as relatively small. No clonal expansion was detected in the CD4+ T cell repertoire of Susac syndrome patients.

CDR1 DFQATT and CDR2 SNEGSKA were looked up in the germline V gene (reference sequence). The CDR3 contains 14 residues, cysteine and phenylalanine counted. Just CDR3 DNA is preserved here, 42 bases in frame from base 1. V is clipped by 3 bases and J by 4 bases, and the sequence between their germline boundaries is 15 bases long. Peripheral blood CD8+ and CD4+ T cells from healthy donors, Susac syndrome patients and multiple sclerosis patients were profiled by high-throughput TCR beta sequencing. Recently defined diagnostic criteria for definite or probable disease were met by the Susac syndrome patients. Bulk CD8+ and CD4+ T cells were purified by magnetic negative isolation, while CD8+ TEMRA cells were enriched using FACS. Blood was drawn into EDTA tubes, processed within 24 hours, and PBMCs were isolated by density gradient centrifugation. PBMCs intended for TCR sequencing were cryopreserved in liquid nitrogen and were subsequently thawed in a 37 degrees C water bath. A purity of at least 90% was achieved for sorted or isolated CD4+, CD8+ and CD8+ TEMRA cells.

This clonotype came up once. It has no known antigen specificity. Base qualities were left out, and no much larger clone turns up one base away. One read alone makes for weak evidence. RNA was extracted using the RNeasy kit, and roughly 0.5 to 1 microgram was reverse transcribed with random hexamers. The immunoSEQ multiplex PCR assay, covering 54 Vbeta and 13 Jbeta segments, was used to amplify TCR beta CDR3 regions. Bias from PCR amplification was corrected by using a synthetic template baseline for primer optimization and for computational correction. Under the source paper's analysis protocol: Only productive sequences were kept, with reads annotated to V, D and J genes according to IMGT and analyzed in immunoSEQ Analyzer. Clonality was calculated as one minus the Shannon entropy normalized by log2 of the number of productive unique sequences. For each patient and control, public and private clones were evaluated within the 100 most prevalent clones. Clones were defined as Susac-specific if absent from the healthy and MS cohorts, from approximately 1,100 published viral clones and from other ImmuneACCESS disease sequences. Starting from the raw public reads, TCRdb applied fastp trimming at Q25, assembled clones with MiXCR and retained in-frame beta chains. Each record represents a unique CDR3 protein, reported with the most common genes and DNA among its rows. TCRdb, not the original authors, processed these V and J calls. The sample yields 150,000 to 180,000 distinct CDR3 sequences; approximately 95% were counted once. The ten largest account for 0.15% to 0.2% of the sample.

Sequencing input: CD4+ T cells from PBMCs. The sequence derives from a human donor with Susac syndrome. The V and J segments used are TRBV20-1 and TRBJ1-2, and the D gene may be TRBD1, 5 bases matching. The DNA is TGCAGTGCTAGGGGACGCGGCCAGTTCTATGGCTACACCTTC. The translation is CSARGRGQFYGYTF.